This T cell receptor beta chain was sequenced for a study of blood T cell repertoires in COVID-19. Trimming stripped 6 bases from V and 0 bases from J, with 7 bases between. CDR3 size: 13 residues. As regards this clone: Other DNA sequences in the same sample also yield this CDR3.

As originally analysed: It was from reference gene primer amplification that nucleated cell counts were estimated. Data came from immunoSEQ multiplex PCR; TCRdb stores just in-frame clones and leaves some out. The V and J calls and clone size are taken from that table; D and trimming were inferred from the DNA. Counted here are about 200,000 clones, around 82% occurring once; the ten biggest clones make up 2% to 3%. The V and J genes are TRBV12-3 or TRBV12-4 and TRBJ2-3; perhaps TRBD1 as D (6 bases). The sample taken for sequencing was peripheral blood. This sequence was found in a woman aged 40 to 49 with active or convalescent COVID-19. CDR3 nucleotide sequence: TGTGCCAGCAGACAGGGCAGCACAGATACGCAGTATTTT. Amino acid sequence: CASRQGSTDTQYF.